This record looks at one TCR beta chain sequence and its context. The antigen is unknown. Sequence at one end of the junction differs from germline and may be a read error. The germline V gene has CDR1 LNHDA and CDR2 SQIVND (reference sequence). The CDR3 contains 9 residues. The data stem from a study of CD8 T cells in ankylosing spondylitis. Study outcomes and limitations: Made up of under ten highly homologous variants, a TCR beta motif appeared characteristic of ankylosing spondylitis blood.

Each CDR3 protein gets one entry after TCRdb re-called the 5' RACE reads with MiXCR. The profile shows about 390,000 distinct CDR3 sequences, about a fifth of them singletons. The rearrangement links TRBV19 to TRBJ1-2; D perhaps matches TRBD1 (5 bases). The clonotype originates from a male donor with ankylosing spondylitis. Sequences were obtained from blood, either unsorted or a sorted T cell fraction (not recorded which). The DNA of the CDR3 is TGTGCCAGTAGTATGGGGGGGTCCTTC. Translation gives CASSMGGSF.